These T cell receptor beta chains were read from a single sample in a study of response to subunit inactivated influenza vaccine. Using its own MiXCR run on the RT-PCR reads, TCRdb lists one record per CDR3 protein. The sample contains hundreds of thousands of distinct CDR3 sequences, about a fifth of which appear only once. The starting material was PBMCs from blood, obtained 5 days after vaccination. The source is a man aged 50 to 60 who received an inactivated influenza vaccine. CDR3s include the opening cysteine and the closing phenylalanine or tryptophan. Fields, in order: V gene, J gene, CDR3 protein.

TRBV4-3	TRBJ2-1	CASSHELSGSGSEQFF
TRBV30	TRBJ2-3	CAWSVSVVRTSQYF
TRBV6-5	TRBJ2-2	CASEGMGELFF
TRBV10-3	TRBJ2-7	CAISEPASSYEQYF
TRBV6-1	TRBJ1-1	CASRVVPEGNTEAFF
TRBV3-1	TRBJ2-7	CASSQGDRLEQYF
TRBV29-1	TRBJ2-5	CSVDDRGQETQYF
TRBV12-3/TRBV12-4	TRBJ1-1	CASSLAIYQYEAFF
TRBV15	TRBJ1-1	CATSKEGWVTEAFF
TRBV4-1	TRBJ2-1	CASSYVDRSSYNEQFF
TRBV2	TRBJ2-5	CASSEQEETQYF
TRBV5-1	TRBJ2-1	CASSLVLTGLSVEQFF
TRBV15	TRBJ1-2	CATSVDRNYGYTF
TRBV3-1	TRBJ2-3	CASSQGPEVWDTQYF
TRBV20-1	TRBJ1-5	CSARGQEHFSNQPQHF
TRBV5-1	TRBJ2-5	CASSLPGNQETQYF
TRBV6-1	TRBJ2-1	CASRDTGGRGSNEQFF
TRBV9	TRBJ2-7	CASSPRGGAEQYF
TRBV12-3/TRBV12-4	TRBJ1-1	CASSFFGDTEAFF
TRBV5-6	TRBJ1-6	CASSLDGSPGPLHF
TRBV6-1	TRBJ2-5	CASSERLAGMQETQYF
TRBV4-2	TRBJ1-1	CASSQELENTEAFF
TRBV5-6	TRBJ2-7	CASSLAGTSGAIEQYF
TRBV20-1	TRBJ2-5	CSAARGYPRETQYF
TRBV9	TRBJ2-1	CASSLSGSEYNEQFF
TRBV6-5	TRBJ2-3	CASSYLTSGADTQYF
TRBV10-3	TRBJ2-7	CAISGRAGAYEQYF
TRBV20-1	TRBJ2-7	CSARLTAKGPYEQYF
TRBV3-1	TRBJ1-2	CASSQFSNYGYTF
TRBV11-2	TRBJ2-7	CASSLGSSVYEQYF
TRBV20-1	TRBJ1-1	CSATGTSNTEAFF
TRBV15	TRBJ2-3	CATSRSTGGEGDTQYF
TRBV12-3/TRBV12-4	TRBJ2-4	CASSLEWGAKNIQYF
TRBV9	TRBJ2-7	CASSEGTLFYEQYF
TRBV9	TRBJ2-5	CASSTAGARETQYF
TRBV7-2	TRBJ1-1	CASSLAAEMNTEAFF
TRBV15	TRBJ2-7	CATSRDPGAYEQYF
TRBV4-3	TRBJ2-3	CASSQERGRGSTDTQYF
TRBV20-1	TRBJ2-3	CSATGTRRSTDTQYF
TRBV12-3/TRBV12-4	TRBJ2-7	CASSSSSLYEQYF
TRBV5-1	TRBJ2-7	CASTRGPGTENEQYF
TRBV6-5	TRBJ2-7	CASSYERTSINEQYF
TRBV27	TRBJ2-7	CASSYRRGLYEQYF
TRBV12-5	TRBJ2-3	CASGLGLAGVPDTQYF
TRBV9	TRBJ2-7	CASSVKEAGNYEQYF
TRBV9	TRBJ2-5	CASSVGGQAQETQYF
TRBV7-9	TRBJ2-7	CASTVPGQNWYF
TRBV29-1	TRBJ2-7	CRVEGVPGQVRYEQYF
TRBV20-1	TRBJ2-6	CSAKSYGVRSYSGANVLTF
TRBV5-1	TRBJ1-2	CASSLGIGASYGYTF
TRBV15	TRBJ2-7	CATSRDRGGYEQYF
TRBV7-2	TRBJ2-3	CASSLGGAGQQYF
TRBV4-3	TRBJ2-1	CASSPYLLAAYNEQFF
TRBV7-2	TRBJ2-3	CASSPRGPSGDTQYF